The 5 T cell receptor beta chains listed next were all sequenced from one sample in a study of shared T cell receptors in the human thymus. Assay used: immunoSEQ multiplex PCR; TCRdb lists only in-frame clones, some missing. Here the sample spans 540,000 or so clones, around 78% being singletons. These sequences were also reported in another study, on human thymus T cells.

Sequenced: thymocytes. These receptors came from a boy under three years old with a congenital heart defect.

This chain joins TRBV2 and TRBJ1-1; 10 positions match TRBD1. Per germline, CDR1 SNHLY and CDR2 FYNNEI. The CDR3 length is 15 residues. V shed 4 bases, J shed 4 bases, and the junction held 6 bases outside the gene matches. The CDR3 region is CASSVPDRGATEAFF. CDR3 coding DNA: TGTGCCAGCAGTGTCCCGGACAGGGGGGCCACTGAAGCTTTCTTT. The whole variable domain, filled in from reference TRBV2 and TRBJ1-1, reads EPEVTQTPSHQVTQMGQEVILRCVPISNHLYFYWYRQILGQKVEFLVSFYNNEISEKSEIFDDQFSVERPDGSNFTLKIRSTKLEDSAMYFCASSVPDRGATEAFFGQGTRLTVV.

The chain links TRBV27 to TRBJ1-6, with 11 bases aligning to TRBD1. The V gene end was trimmed by 5 bases and the J gene end by 10 bases; junction bases not matched to a gene: 7. Germline V gene lookup returns CDR1 MNHEY and CDR2 SMNVEV (reference sequence). CDR3 length equals 15 residues. The CDR3 here is CASSPLGQGVSPLHF. CDR3 in DNA: TGTGCCAGCAGTCCCTTGGGACAGGGGGTCTCACCCCTCCACTTT.

The genes are TRBV6-1 and TRBJ1-2, with TRBD1 matching over 10 bases. The germline CDR1 and CDR2 sequences are MNHNS and SASEGT. The CDR3 runs 14 residues. The V and J ends lost 6 bases and 6 bases, in that order; junction bases with no gene match: 7. The CDR3 nucleotides read TGTGCCAGCAGGGCGAGGGACAGGGGTGATGGCTACACCTTC. This encodes CASRARDRGDGYTF.

This clone was seen a single time. The rearrangement joins TRBV4-2 to TRBJ2-5; no clear D. Germline V gives CDR1 LGHNA, CDR2 YNFKEQ. The CDR3 has 15 residues. V was shortened by 0 bases and J by 4 bases, with 12 bases between the two germline ends. The CDR3 DNA reads TGTGCCAGCAGCCAAGAGTGTGAGAAGCGAGAGACCCAGTACTTC. Translating gives CASSQECEKRETQYF.

This clone was seen only once. The genes are TRBV28 and TRBJ2-7, with D possibly TRBD1 on 5 matching bases. Trimming removed 3 bases at V and 6 bases at J, with 18 bases between. This CDR3 region has 15 residues. Germline CDR1 and CDR2: MDHEN and SYDVKM. The CDR3: CASSFPGHQLFEQYF. CDR3 coding DNA: TGTGCCAGCAGTTTTCCCGGACACCAGTTGTTCGAGCAGTACTTC.